This T cell receptor (beta chain) was found in a study of shared clonotypes between healthy human individuals. Study overall: Samples came from a couple of female and three male donors aged 18 to 49. Overall study results and limits: What rarefaction showed was incomplete sorted-subset sequencing despite large depth. Sequencing depth was expected to affect clonotype sharing among donors.

Repertoires were generated with immunoSEQ multiplex PCR, while TCRdb's copy carries only in-frame clones and drops some. The data show over a million clones, with around 74% seen just once and about 1.5% held by the top ten. Naive CD4+ cells were CD45RA-selected; the remaining cells were memory. Regarding this clone: Its antigen is not identified.

The germline V gene has CDR1 SQVTM and CDR2 ANQGSEA. The CDR3 spans 12 residues. Trimming took off 0 bases at V and 7 bases at J, with 10 bases between the two ends. This TCR was recovered from a man aged 18 to 29 in good health. This chain joins TRBV29-1 and TRBJ2-7; D possibly corresponds to TRBD2 (7 bases). Sequenced input: memory CD4+ T cells sorted from blood. Subset noted: CD45RA-negative fraction. The CDR3 here is CSVEEGGTEQYF. Written as DNA, the CDR3 is TGCAGCGTTGAAGAGGGAGGGACAGAGCAGTACTTC.